The 8 T cell receptor beta chains below all came from one sample that was sequenced in a study of shared clonotypes between healthy human individuals. Clones were read by immunoSEQ multiplex PCR, and TCRdb kept only the in-frame ones, dropping some. Of under 350,000 clones listed, more than 75% are singletons. The specimen sequenced was memory CD8+ T cells sorted from blood. The subset here: CD45RO+ cells pooled with CCR7-negative TemRA cells. The origin of the receptors is a man between 18 and 29 years old in good health.

J is TRBJ1-4 and V is TRBV2, with TRBD1 as a possible D gene (6 bases). The CDR3 extends over 14 amino acids. The V gene's germline CDR1 is SNHLY and CDR2 FYNNEI. With 8 bases removed from V and 6 bases from J, the gap between germline ends came to 16 bases. The CDR3 is CASHQGPEHEKLFF. CDR3 sequence (DNA): TGTGCCAGCCACCAGGGGCCCGAACATGAAAAACTGTTTTTT.

The V gene is TRBV9, the J gene TRBJ1-1; a weak D match, TRBD1 (5 bases). V was trimmed by 0 bases and J by 0 bases, leaving 9 bases between them. The CDR3 contains 15 residues. Germline V gives CDR1 SGDLS, CDR2 YYNGEE. The CDR3 spells CASSVVQGVNTEAFF. CDR3 nucleotides: TGTGCCAGCAGCGTAGTGCAGGGCGTGAACACTGAAGCTTTCTTT.

This chain links TRBV30 with TRBJ2-1; 8 nucleotides line up with TRBD2. CDR3 length: 13 amino acids. The germline gives CDR1 GTSNPN, CDR2 SVGIG (reference sequence). V was pared by 3 bases and J by 7 bases, with 5 bases of the junction left unmatched. The CDR3 spells CAWRGSGVNEQFF. The CDR3 nucleotides read TGTGCCTGGAGGGGTAGCGGGGTAAATGAGCAGTTCTTC.

In its sample, this clone was seen a few times. The chain couples TRBV5-6 to TRBJ2-7; the D is unclear. In germline, CDR1 is SGHDT, CDR2 YYEEEE. This CDR3 is 13 amino acids long. V was pared by 2 bases and J by 1 base, with 7 bases between. The CDR3 nucleotides are TGTGCCAGCAGCTTCGACCAATCCTACGAGCAGTACTTC. Residues: CASSFDQSYEQYF.

J is TRBJ1-1 and V is TRBV6-5; 7 bases agree with TRBD1. The germline CDR1 and CDR2 sequences are MNHEY and SVGAGI. This CDR3 comprises 15 residues. Trimming removed 2 bases from V and 5 bases from J; junction bases left unmatched: 8. The CDR3 bases are TGTGCCAGCAGTTACCCCAGACAGGGAGGAACTGAAGCTTTCTTT. Amino acid sequence: CASSYPRQGGTEAFF.

The rearrangement links TRBV6-1 to TRBJ1-6, with 10 nucleotides matching TRBD1. Germline V CDR1 and CDR2: MNHNS, SASEGT. The CDR3 has 14 amino acids. Germline trimming cut 5 bases from V and 7 bases from J; bases unmatched to any gene: 2. The chain's CDR3 is CASSLDRGNSPLHF. The CDR3 region has the DNA TGTGCCAGCAGTCTGGACAGGGGGAATTCACCCCTCCACTTT.

Concerning this clone: Mismatch with germline at one junction end may stem from a read error. This chain uses TRBV7-7 with TRBJ1-1, with D hard to call. Germline CDR1 and CDR2: SSHAT and FNYEAQ (reference sequence). This CDR3 is 13 amino acids long. CDR3 sequence (DNA): TGTGCTAGCAGCTTAGCCGAGGGCGCTGAAGCTTTCTTT. Its translation: CASSLAEGAEAFF.

The V call is TRBV4-3, the J call TRBJ2-7; D possibly uses TRBD1 or TRBD2 (5 bases each). This CDR3 has 15 residues. CDR1 and CDR2 (germline): LGHNA, YSLEER. V was clipped by 0 bases and J by 6 bases, with 15 bases between them. CDR3 sequence (DNA): TGCGCCAGCAGCCAAGATCTGGGCACCGGGGCCGAGCAGTACTTC. It translates to CASSQDLGTGAEQYF.